A single sample is the source of the 4 T cell receptor beta chains below, sequenced in a study of shared clonotypes between healthy human individuals (dated by TCRdb to 2018 to 2020). CD8 naive samples were CD45RO-negative cells positively selected for CCR7, giving a CD45RA+CCR7+ population that excluded TemRA cells. Receptor amplification or capture employed the immunoSEQ multiplex PCR assay. This is the immuneACCESS table as TCRdb keeps it, with only in-frame sequences that have V and J called. A part of the clones is gone; compared with another copy, unresolved V genes explain less than half, and the rest is unexplained. This sample holds more than 2 million clones; about 93% were observed only once. Of the sample, over 1.5% falls within the top ten clones. Sequences were obtained from naive CD8+ T cells from PBMCs. What the cell subset or site label conveys for this sample: CD45RA+CCR7+. All receptors come from a man aged 18-30 years in good health. Some clones in this sample may be carry-over from other donors' samples.

V and J are TRBV6-1 and TRBJ1-4, with D perhaps matching TRBD1 (5 bases). The CDR3 sequence is 15 residues long. Germline V gene sequence: CDR1 MNHNS, CDR2 SASEGT. Trimming took off 1 base at V and 6 bases at J, with 12 bases between the two ends. The CDR3 region has the DNA TGTGCCAGCAGTGAAGACCCAGGGAATTATGAAAAACTGTTTTTT. The encoded protein is CASSEDPGNYEKLFF.

This chain uses TRBV7-7 with TRBJ2-5, with D unresolved. V was shortened by 5 bases and J by 1 base, with 8 bases between the two germline ends. Germline assignment: CDR1 SSHAT and CDR2 FNYEAQ (reference sequence). The CDR3 extends over 13 amino acids. Here the CDR3 reads CASSKGRQETQYF. Here the CDR3 DNA reads TGTGCCAGCAGCAAAGGACGCCAAGAGACCCAGTACTTC.

The chain has TRBV10-2 and TRBJ2-7; TRBD1 is a possible D gene (7 bases). Between the trimmed V and J ends, which lost 7 bases and 4 bases, there was a span of 14 bases. This CDR3 is 13 amino acids long. Germline CDR1 reads WSHSY; CDR2 reads SAAADI. Written as DNA, the CDR3 is TGCGCCAGCACCGAGGGGGCGGGATACGAGCAGTACTTC. It specifies CASTEGAGYEQYF.

The chain recombines TRBV4-2 with TRBJ2-3; no firm D call. CDR3 length equals 16 residues. The germline V gene encodes CDR1 LGHNA and CDR2 YNFKEQ. The V end was cut by 0 bases, the J end by 1 base, with 11 bases between. This CDR3 is CASSQDKGPGTDTQYF. The CDR3 DNA reads as TGTGCCAGCAGCCAAGATAAAGGCCCCGGCACAGATACGCAGTATTTT.